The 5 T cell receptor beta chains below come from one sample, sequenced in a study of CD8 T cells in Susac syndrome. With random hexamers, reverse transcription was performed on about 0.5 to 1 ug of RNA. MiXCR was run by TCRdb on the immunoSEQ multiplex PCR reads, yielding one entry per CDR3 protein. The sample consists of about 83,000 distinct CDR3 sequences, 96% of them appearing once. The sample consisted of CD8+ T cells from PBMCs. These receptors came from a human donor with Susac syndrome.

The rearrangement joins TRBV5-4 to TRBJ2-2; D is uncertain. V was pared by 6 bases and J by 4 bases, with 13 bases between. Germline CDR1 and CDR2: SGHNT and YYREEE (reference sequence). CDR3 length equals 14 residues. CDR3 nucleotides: TGTGCCAGCACCATGGTTGGTTCCACCGGGGAGCTGTTTTTT. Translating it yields CASTMVGSTGELFF.

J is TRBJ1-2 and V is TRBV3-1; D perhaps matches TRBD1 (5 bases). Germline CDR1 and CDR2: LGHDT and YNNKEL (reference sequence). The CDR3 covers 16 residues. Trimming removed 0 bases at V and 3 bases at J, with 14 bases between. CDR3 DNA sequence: TGTGCCAGCAGCCAAGATTGGCGGGGCAGATACTATGGCTACACCTTC. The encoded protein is CASSQDWRGRYYGYTF.

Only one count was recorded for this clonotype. The CDR3 loop is CASSFPETGRQGYEQYF. The CDR3 DNA is TGTGCCAGCAGCTTTCCCGAAACAGGGAGACAGGGTTACGAGCAGTACTTC. This chain uses TRBV5-6 with TRBJ2-7; 7 bases fit TRBD1. The CDR3 is made up of 17 amino acids. Per the germline V gene, CDR1 is SGHDT and CDR2 is YYEEEE. The V and J ends lost 2 bases and 4 bases, in that order; junction bases with no gene match: 15.

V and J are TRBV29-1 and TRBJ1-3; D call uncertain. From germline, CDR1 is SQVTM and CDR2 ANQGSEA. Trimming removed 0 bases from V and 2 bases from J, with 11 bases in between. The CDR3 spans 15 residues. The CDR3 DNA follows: TGCAGCGTTGAAGAATGGAGGGAAACTGGAAACACCATATATTTT. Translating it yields CSVEEWRETGNTIYF.

This CDR3 is CASSSGTGINQPQHF. For the CDR3, the DNA is TGTGCCAGCAGCAGCGGTACAGGGATCAATCAGCCCCAGCATTTT. This rearrangement joins TRBV7-9 to TRBJ1-5; tentative D call: TRBD1 (6 bases). Trimming stripped 5 bases from V and 3 bases from J, with 14 bases between. Per the germline V gene, CDR1 is SEHNR and CDR2 is FQNEAQ (reference sequence). The CDR3 extends over 15 amino acids.